Listed here is a single T cell receptor (beta chain). The CDR3 runs to 14 residues. Trimming cost V 3 bases and J 7 bases; bases outside gene matches: 3. Germline CDR1 SEHNR, CDR2 FQNEAQ (reference sequence). This sample was taken from a study of blood T cell repertoires in COVID-19. Study as a whole: The origin of the acute and convalescent COVID-19 samples was the United States, Italy and Spain. The analysed material was cDNA or gDNA that came from T cells, B-cell-depleted T cells, or PBMCs.

As processed by the authors: Amplification from reference gene primers served as the basis for estimated nucleated cell counts. Generated by immunoSEQ multiplex PCR, the TCRdb table keeps only in-frame clones and is missing some. D and trimming come from the DNA, and the V and J calls and clone size come from that table. In the table there are around 250,000 clones, about 80% of which are singletons. The chain carries TRBV7-9 and TRBJ2-1; 10 bases align to TRBD2. The specimen was peripheral blood. The sequence derives from a man aged 45-65 years with active or convalescent COVID-19. CDR3 sequence (DNA): TGTGCCAGCAGCTTCGGGACTAGCGCTAATGAGCAGTTCTTC. Its translation: CASSFGTSANEQFF. Complete variable domain (other parts from reference TRBV7-9 and TRBJ2-1): DTGVSQNPRHKITKRGQNVTFRCDPISEHNRLYWYRQTLGQGPEFLTYFQNEAQLEKSRLLSDRFSAERPKGSFSTLEIQRTEQGDSAMYLCASSFGTSANEQFFGPGTRLTVL.